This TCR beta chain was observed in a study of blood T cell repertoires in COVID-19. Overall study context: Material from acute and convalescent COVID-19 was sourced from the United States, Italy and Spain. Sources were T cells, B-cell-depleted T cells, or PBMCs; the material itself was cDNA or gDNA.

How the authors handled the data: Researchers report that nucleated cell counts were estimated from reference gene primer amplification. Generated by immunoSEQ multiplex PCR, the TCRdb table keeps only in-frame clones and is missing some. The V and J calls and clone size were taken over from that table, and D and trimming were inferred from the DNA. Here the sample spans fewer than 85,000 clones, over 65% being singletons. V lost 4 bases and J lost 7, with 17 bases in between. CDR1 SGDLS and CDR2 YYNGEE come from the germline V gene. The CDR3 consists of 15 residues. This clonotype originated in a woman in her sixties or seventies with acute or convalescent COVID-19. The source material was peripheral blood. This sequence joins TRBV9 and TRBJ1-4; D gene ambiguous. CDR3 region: CASSLGRTRGEKLFF. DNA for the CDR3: TGTGCCAGCAGCTTGGGTAGGACTCGGGGTGAAAAACTGTTTTTT.